Below, one TCR beta chain is given with its context. Its antigen is unknown. Looked up from germline, CDR1 is SGHAT and CDR2 is FQDESV (reference sequence). The V and J ends lost 2 bases and 4 bases, in that order; junction bases with no gene match: 11. The CDR3 totals 18 residues. The data stem from a study of T-cell reconstitution after alpha-beta-depleted transplantation in children. Unique molecular identifiers were built into the TCRbeta library. TCRdb reanalysed the PCR reads using MiXCR and keeps one entry per CDR3 protein. The sample lists a few hundred thousand distinct CDR3 sequences, roughly 26% seen once, with approximately 2.5% in the top ten. Study-wide results and limits: Among T cells one year after transplant, newly produced cells accounted for most counts and diversity. Reports say that about two months after transplant, the alpha-beta T cells came out of several hundred graft clones that had expanded. Some patients showed high day-60 TCRbeta diversity, which derived from surviving recipient T cells and thymic progenitors.

The material was PBMCs, obtained before TCRalphabeta/CD19-depleted stem cell transplant. The source is a girl aged 2-15 years with Fanconi anemia, due to receive a stem cell transplant. The rearrangement uses TRBV11-1 and TRBJ2-1; TRBD2 matches at 10 bases. The CDR3 loop reads CASSLRPPGLAFYNEQFF. The DNA for the CDR3 is TGTGCCAGCAGCTTACGGCCCCCGGGACTAGCGTTTTACAATGAGCAGTTCTTC. The full variable domain, its missing parts supplied by reference TRBV11-1 and TRBJ2-1, is EAEVAQSPRYKITEKSQAVAFWCDPISGHATLYWYRQILGQGPELLVQFQDESVVDDSQLPKDRFSAERLKGVDSTLKIQPAELGDSAMYLCASSLRPPGLAFYNEQFFGPGTRLTVL.